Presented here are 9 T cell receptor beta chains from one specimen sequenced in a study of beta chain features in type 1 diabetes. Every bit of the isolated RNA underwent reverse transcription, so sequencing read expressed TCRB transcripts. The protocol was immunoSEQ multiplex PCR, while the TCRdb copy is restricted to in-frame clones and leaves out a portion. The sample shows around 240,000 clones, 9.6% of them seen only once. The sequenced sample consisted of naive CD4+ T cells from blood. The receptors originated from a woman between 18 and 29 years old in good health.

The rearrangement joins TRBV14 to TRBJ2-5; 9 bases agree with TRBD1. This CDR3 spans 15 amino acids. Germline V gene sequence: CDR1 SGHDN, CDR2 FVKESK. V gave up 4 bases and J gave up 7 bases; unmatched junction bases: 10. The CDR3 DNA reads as TGTGCCAGCAGCCTCACCTGGACAGGGGAAGGGACCCAGTACTTC. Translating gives CASSLTWTGEGTQYF.

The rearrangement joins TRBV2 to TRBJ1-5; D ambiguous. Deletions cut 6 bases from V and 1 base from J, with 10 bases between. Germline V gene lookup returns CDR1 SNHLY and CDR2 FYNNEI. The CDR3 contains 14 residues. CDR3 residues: CASSVGDSNQPQHF. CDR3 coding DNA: TGTGCCAGCAGCGTCGGAGACAGCAATCAGCCCCAGCATTTT.

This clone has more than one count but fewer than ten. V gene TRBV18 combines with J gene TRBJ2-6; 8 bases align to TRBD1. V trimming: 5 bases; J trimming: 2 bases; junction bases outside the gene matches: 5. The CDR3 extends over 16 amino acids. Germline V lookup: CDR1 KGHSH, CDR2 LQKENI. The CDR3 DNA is TGTGCCAGCTCAAGCTTGACAGGGGCTGGGGCCAACGTCCTGACTTTC. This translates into CASSSLTGAGANVLTF.

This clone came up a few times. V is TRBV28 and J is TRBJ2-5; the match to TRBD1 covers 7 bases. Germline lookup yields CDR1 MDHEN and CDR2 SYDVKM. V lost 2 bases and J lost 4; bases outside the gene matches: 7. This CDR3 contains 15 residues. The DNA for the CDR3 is TGTGCCAGCAGTTTAACTTTAGGGGGCAGAGAGACCCAGTACTTC. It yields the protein CASSLTLGGRETQYF.

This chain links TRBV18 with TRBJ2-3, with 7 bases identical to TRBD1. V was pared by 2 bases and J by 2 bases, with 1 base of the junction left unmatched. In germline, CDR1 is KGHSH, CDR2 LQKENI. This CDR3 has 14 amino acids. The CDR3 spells CASSPKGATDTQYF. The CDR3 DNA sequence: TGTGCCAGCTCACCAAAGGGGGCCACAGATACGCAGTATTTT.

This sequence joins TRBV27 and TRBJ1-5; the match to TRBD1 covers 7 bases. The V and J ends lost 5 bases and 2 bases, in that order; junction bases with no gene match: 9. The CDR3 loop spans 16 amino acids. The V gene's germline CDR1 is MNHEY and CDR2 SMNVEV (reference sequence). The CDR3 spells CASSPWTGLGNQPQHF. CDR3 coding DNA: TGTGCCAGCAGTCCCTGGACAGGCCTGGGCAATCAGCCCCAGCATTTT.

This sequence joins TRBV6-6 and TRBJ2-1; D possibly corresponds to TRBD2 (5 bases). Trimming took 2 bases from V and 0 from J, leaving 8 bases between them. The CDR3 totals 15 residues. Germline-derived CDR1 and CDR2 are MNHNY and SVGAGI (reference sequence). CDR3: CASSYKADSYNEQFF. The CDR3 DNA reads TGTGCCAGCAGTTACAAAGCGGACTCCTACAATGAGCAGTTCTTC.

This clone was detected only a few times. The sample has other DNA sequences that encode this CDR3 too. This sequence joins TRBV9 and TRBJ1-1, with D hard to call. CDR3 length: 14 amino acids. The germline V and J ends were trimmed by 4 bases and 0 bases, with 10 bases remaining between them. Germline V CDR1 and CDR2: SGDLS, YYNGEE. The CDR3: CASSPRGMNTEAFF. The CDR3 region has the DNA TGTGCCAGCAGCCCCCGAGGGATGAACACTGAAGCTTTCTTT. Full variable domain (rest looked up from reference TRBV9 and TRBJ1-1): DSGVTQTPKHLITATGQRVTLRCSPRSGDLSVYWYQQSLDQGLQFLIQYYNGEERAKGNILERFSAQQFPDLHSELNLSSLELGDSALYFCASSPRGMNTEAFFGQGTRLTVV.

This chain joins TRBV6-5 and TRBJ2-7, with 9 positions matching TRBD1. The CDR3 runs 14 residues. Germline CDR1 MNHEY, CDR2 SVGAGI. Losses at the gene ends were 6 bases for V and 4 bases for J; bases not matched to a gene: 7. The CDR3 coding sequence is TGTGCCAGCAGAAAACCGGGACAGGGTTACGAGCAGTACTTC. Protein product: CASRKPGQGYEQYF.